The source of this T cell receptor (beta chain) is a study of T cell responses to AZD1222 COVID-19 vaccine. Findings and limits, study-wide: Elevations in Spike-specific TCR breadth and depth followed administration of two AZD1222 doses. Among those given AZD1222, only five to seven were seropositive at baseline.

Data came from immunoSEQ multiplex PCR; TCRdb stores just in-frame clones and leaves some out. Altogether some 58,000 clones are present, 80% being singletons, with the ten largest covering 5%. To note about this clone: The antigen is undetermined.

The TCR was taken from an adult who received the AZD1222 COVID-19 vaccine. The specimen comprised peripheral blood, sampled 28 days after the second AZD1222 dose.

CDR3 in amino acids: CASSPTGGKMNTEAFF. CDR3 bases: TGTGCCAGCAGCCCTACAGGGGGAAAAATGAACACTGAAGCTTTCTTT. The rearrangement joins TRBV7-6 to TRBJ1-1; 8 nucleotides match TRBD1. Germline V CDR1 and CDR2: SGHVS, FNYEAQ. CDR3 length: 16 amino acids. V was pared by 5 bases and J by 0 bases, with 8 bases of the junction left unmatched.